Listed here is a single T cell receptor beta chain. This sample is part of a study of shared clonotypes between healthy human individuals. The CDR3 has 14 residues. The V gene lost 0 bases and the J gene lost 7 bases, with 10 bases spanning the gap. Germline CDR1 and CDR2: SGHAT and FQNNGV. Clones were read by immunoSEQ multiplex PCR, and TCRdb kept only the in-frame ones, dropping some. This sample yields over a million clones, of which approximately 80% are seen a single time; more than 0.45% belongs to the top ten. Sample: memory CD4+ T cells from PBMCs. Subset described: CD45RA-negative fraction. This clonotype was sampled from a young man in good health. Some clones in this sample may be carry-over from other donors' samples. The rearrangement joins TRBV11-2 to TRBJ1-5; no definite D call. The CDR3 sequence: CASSLEGSGQPQHF. The CDR3 coding sequence is TGTGCCAGCAGCTTAGAGGGGTCGGGGCAGCCCCAGCATTTT.